This TCR beta chain was obtained from a study of early T cells in non-severe SARS-CoV-2 infection. Across the study: Chains stayed unpaired after sequencing of bulk RNA from unsorted whole blood. Findings and caveats of the study: Missing private and CD4 specificities, VDJdb matching favored anti-spike CD8 responses.

This clonotype was counted a few times. The antigen is undetermined. Molecules of cDNA were individually given unique molecular identifiers that were attached to them. TCRdb itself ran the 5' RACE reads through MiXCR, one entry per CDR3 protein. The sample includes 45,000 to 60,000 distinct CDR3 sequences, about 10% of them seen just once. The length of the CDR3 is 12 residues. The germline V and J ends were trimmed by 6 bases and 5 bases, with 10 bases remaining between them. The sequenced sample was whole blood. This chain connects TRBV12-3 or TRBV12-4 to TRBJ1-1; D is undetermined. The sequence came from an adult who was a healthcare worker with PCR-confirmed SARS-CoV-2 infection or an uninfected control (not recorded which). In nucleotides, the CDR3 is TGTGCCAGCAGCCCCGCGTTGACTGAAGCTTTCTTT. Translated: CASSPALTEAFF.